The clone carrying this TCR beta chain is a singleton in its sample. Its antigen is as yet unknown. TCRdb's table, derived via immunoSEQ multiplex PCR, lists solely in-frame clones and lacks some. This table has about 92,000 clones, roughly 90% appearing once. CDR3 size: 15 residues. Germline V gene lookup returns CDR1 MDHEN and CDR2 SYDVKM. V was clipped by 8 bases and J by 2 bases; unmatched bases: 8. The data are from a study of OX40 agonist ivuxolimab in advanced cancers. No patient had autoimmune disease or received systemic immunosuppression. Study-wide results and caveats: Compared with others, partial responders at 0.1-3.0 mg/kg displayed clonal expansion among the lowest. At doses 0.1 to 3.0 mg/kg, CD4+ and CD8+ clones expanded. Nonresponders included some who also had low normalized T-cell clonal expansion.

The sequenced sample was CD4+ or CD8+ T cells sorted from blood, obtained in a trial of the OX40 agonist ivuxolimab. The TCR was taken from an adult with an advanced solid tumor such as melanoma, head and neck, liver or kidney cancer. The rearrangement joins TRBV28 to TRBJ2-2; 7 bases are shared with TRBD1. The CDR3 DNA is TGTGCCAGCCAAAGGGGACAGCCAAACACCGGGGAGCTGTTTTTT. Translating it yields CASQRGQPNTGELFF.